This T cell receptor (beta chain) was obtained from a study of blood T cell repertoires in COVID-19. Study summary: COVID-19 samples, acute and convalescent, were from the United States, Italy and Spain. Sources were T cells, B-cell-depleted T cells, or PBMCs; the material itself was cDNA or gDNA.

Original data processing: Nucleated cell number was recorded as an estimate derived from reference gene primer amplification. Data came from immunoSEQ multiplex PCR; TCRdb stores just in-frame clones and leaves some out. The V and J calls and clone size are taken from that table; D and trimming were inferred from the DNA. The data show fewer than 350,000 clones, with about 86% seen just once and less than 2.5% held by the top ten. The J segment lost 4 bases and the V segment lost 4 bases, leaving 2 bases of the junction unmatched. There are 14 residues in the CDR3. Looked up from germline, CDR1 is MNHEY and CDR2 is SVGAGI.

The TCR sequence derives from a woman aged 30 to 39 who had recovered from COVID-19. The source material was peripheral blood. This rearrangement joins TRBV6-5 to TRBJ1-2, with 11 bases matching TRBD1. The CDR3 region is CASSSGTGGYGYTF. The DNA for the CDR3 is TGTGCCAGCAGTTCCGGGACAGGGGGCTATGGCTACACCTTC.